Below, 13 T cell receptor beta chains from the same sample are listed, as sequenced in a study of control samples from healthy donors and cancer patients. Profiling relied on immunoSEQ multiplex PCR, and the TCRdb table lists in-frame clones only, not all of them. The sample consists of about 60,000 clones, 90% of them appearing once. The sequenced material came from PBMCs. These receptors all stem from a woman between 45 and 60 years old with colorectal cancer.

This chain uses TRBV21-1 with TRBJ2-7; TRBD1 reflects the table's D call only, with no check against the DNA. TRBV21-1 is recorded as a pseudogene. The CDR3 runs to 14 residues. Here the CDR3 DNA reads TGTGCCGGAATTTGGGGGGACAGCTCCTACGAGCAGTACTTC. Translation gives CAGIWGDSSYEQYF.

The chain links TRBV27 to TRBJ1-1; tentatively, D is TRBD1 (5 bases). The CDR3 has 14 amino acids. Germline-derived CDR1 and CDR2 are MNHEY and SMNVEV (reference sequence). V shed 3 bases and J shed 4 bases, with 12 bases lying between them. In DNA, the CDR3 is TGTGCCAGCAGTTTCGGGGCGCCGGGCACTGAAGCTTTCTTT. This codes for CASSFGAPGTEAFF.

The chain employs TRBV5-1 and TRBJ2-3; D is ambiguous. This CDR3 contains 15 residues. CDR1 is SGHRS and CDR2 is YFSETQ in the germline V gene. V shed 6 bases and J shed 1 base, with 15 bases lying between them. CDR3 region: CASTVVRWGTDTQYF. CDR3 DNA: TGCGCCAGCACGGTCGTTCGGTGGGGCACAGATACGCAGTATTTT.

J is TRBJ2-3 and V is TRBV7-3; 12 nucleotides align to TRBD2. Looked up from germline, CDR1 is SGHTA and CDR2 is FQGTGA. This CDR3 has 19 residues. V was pared by 2 bases and J by 2 bases, with 11 bases of the junction left unmatched. For the CDR3, the DNA is TGTGCCAGCAGCTTACGCCTAGCGGGAGGGCCTCGGGACACAGATACGCAGTATTTT. Protein: CASSLRLAGGPRDTDTQYF.

The chain combines TRBV5-1 with TRBJ1-2; TRBD1 aligns across 8 bases. CDR3 size: 14 residues. V was clipped by 4 bases and J by 7 bases; unmatched bases: 9. Looked up from germline, CDR1 is SGHRS and CDR2 is YFSETQ. CDR3 DNA: TGCGCCAGCAGCCCGGACAGGGAGTCCAGTGGCTACACCTTC. Its translation is CASSPDRESSGYTF.

The V call is TRBV19, the J call TRBJ2-5; D possibly corresponds to TRBD2 (5 bases). CDR1 is LNHDA, CDR2 SQIVND, per germline (reference sequence). The CDR3 extends over 16 amino acids. Trimming stripped 6 bases from V and 2 bases from J, with 19 bases between. CDR3 in amino acids: CASSPREWSGQETQYF. Here the CDR3 DNA reads TGTGCCAGTAGCCCTAGAGAGTGGAGCGGACAAGAGACCCAGTACTTC.

This rearrangement joins TRBV20-1 to TRBJ1-1; D uncertain. Trimming cost V 3 bases and J 4 bases, with 0 bases left between them. Germline CDR1 is DFQATT and CDR2 is SNEGSKA (reference sequence). The CDR3 is 9 residues long. The CDR3 reads CSASTEAFF. The DNA of the CDR3 is TGCAGTGCTAGCACTGAAGCTTTCTTT.

V and J are TRBV5-1 and TRBJ2-6, with D hard to call. V gave up 1 base and J gave up 0 bases, with 11 bases separating them. This CDR3 has 17 amino acids. The germline gives CDR1 SGHRS, CDR2 YFSETQ. Here the CDR3 reads CASSLYTRSSGANVLTF. The CDR3 region has the DNA TGCGCCAGCAGCTTGTATACGCGTAGCTCTGGGGCCAACGTCCTGACTTTC.

V gene TRBV5-8 combines with J gene TRBJ1-1; D uncertain. This CDR3 has 14 residues. V was trimmed by 0 bases and J by 3 bases, leaving 9 bases between them. Germline V gene data show CDR1 as SGHTS and CDR2 as YDEGEE. The CDR3 reads CASSLAGGYTEAFF. CDR3 DNA: TGTGCCAGCAGCTTGGCCGGCGGGTACACTGAAGCTTTCTTT.

The chain combines TRBV5-1 with TRBJ2-3; 9 bases agree with TRBD2. CDR3 size: 17 residues. Trimming at V came to 0 bases and at J to 2 bases, leaving 7 bases not matched to a gene. CDR1 and CDR2 (germline): SGHRS, YFSETQ. The CDR3 DNA reads TGCGCCAGCAGCTTGGGAAGTAGCGGGGGCTCCACAGATACGCAGTATTTT. Its translation is CASSLGSSGGSTDTQYF.

The rearrangement joins TRBV29-1 to TRBJ2-1, with D hard to call. Germline V gives CDR1 SQVTM, CDR2 ANQGSEA. Deletions cut 4 bases from V and 4 bases from J, with 17 bases between. The CDR3 consists of 15 residues. CDR3 amino acids: CSVVDSLRPYNEQFF. Here the CDR3 DNA reads TGCAGCGTTGTAGACTCCCTTCGGCCTTACAATGAGCAGTTCTTC.

V is TRBV11-2 and J is TRBJ1-4; tentative D call: TRBD1 (6 bases). The germline V and J ends were trimmed by 3 bases and 7 bases, with 9 bases remaining between them. CDR1 is SGHAT, CDR2 FQNNGV, per germline. CDR3 length: 13 residues. The CDR3 bases are TGTGCCAGCAGCTTTGTGACAGGTGAAAAACTGTTTTTT. This gives the protein CASSFVTGEKLFF.

This clone came up once. The genes are TRBV6-5 and TRBJ1-5; 9 nucleotides line up with TRBD1. The J segment lost 6 bases and the V segment lost 0 bases, leaving 0 bases of the junction unmatched. This CDR3 is built from 14 residues. CDR1 and CDR2 (germline): MNHEY, SVGAGI. CDR3 bases: TGTGCCAGCAGTTACTCGGACAGGGGTCAGCCCCAGCATTTT. This sequence encodes CASSYSDRGQPQHF.